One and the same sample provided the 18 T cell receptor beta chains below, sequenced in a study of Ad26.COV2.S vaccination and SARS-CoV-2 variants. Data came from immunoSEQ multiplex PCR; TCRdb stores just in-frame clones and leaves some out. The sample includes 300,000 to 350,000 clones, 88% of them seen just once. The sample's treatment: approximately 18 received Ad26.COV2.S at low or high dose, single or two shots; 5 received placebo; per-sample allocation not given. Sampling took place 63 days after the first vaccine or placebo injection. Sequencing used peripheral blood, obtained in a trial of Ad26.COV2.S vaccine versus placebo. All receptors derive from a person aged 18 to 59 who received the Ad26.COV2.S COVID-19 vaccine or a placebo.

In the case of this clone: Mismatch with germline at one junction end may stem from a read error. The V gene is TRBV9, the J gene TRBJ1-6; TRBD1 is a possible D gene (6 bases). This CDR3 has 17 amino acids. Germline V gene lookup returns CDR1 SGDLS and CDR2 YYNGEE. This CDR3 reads CASSVDFGRDINTPLHF. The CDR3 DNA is TGTGCCAGCAGCGTAGATTTCGGGCGGGACATTAATACACCCCTCCACTTT. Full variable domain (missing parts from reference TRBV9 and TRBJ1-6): DSGVTQTPKHLITATGQRVTLRCSPRSGDLSVYWYQQSLDQGLQFLIQYYNGEERAKGNILERFSAQQFPDLHSELNLSSLELGDSALYFCASSVDFGRDINTPLHFGNGTRLTVT.

The CDR3 DNA reads as TGTGCCAGCAGCCCCCGGGGGGGCCCCTACAATGAGCAGTTCTTC. This translates into CASSPRGGPYNEQFF. V gene TRBV7-9 combines with J gene TRBJ2-1; 8 bases fit TRBD2. V lost 5 bases to trimming and J lost 2 bases; unmatched junction nucleotides: 5. This CDR3 has 15 residues. From germline, CDR1 is SEHNR and CDR2 FQNEAQ (reference sequence).

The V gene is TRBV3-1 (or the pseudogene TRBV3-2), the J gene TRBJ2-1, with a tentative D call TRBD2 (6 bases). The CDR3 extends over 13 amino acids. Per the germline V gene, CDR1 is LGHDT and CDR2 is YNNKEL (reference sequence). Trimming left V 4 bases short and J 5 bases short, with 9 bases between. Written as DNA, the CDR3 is TGTGCCAGCAGCCTCACTAGCAACAATGAGCAGTTCTTC. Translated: CASSLTSNNEQFF.

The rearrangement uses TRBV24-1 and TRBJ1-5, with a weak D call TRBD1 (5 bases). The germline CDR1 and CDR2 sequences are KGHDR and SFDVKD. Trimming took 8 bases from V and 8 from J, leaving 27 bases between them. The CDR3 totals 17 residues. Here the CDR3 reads CATIGVSEGPCRKPQHF. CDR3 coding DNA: TGTGCCACCATTGGGGTGTCGGAGGGACCTTGTAGGAAGCCCCAGCATTTT.

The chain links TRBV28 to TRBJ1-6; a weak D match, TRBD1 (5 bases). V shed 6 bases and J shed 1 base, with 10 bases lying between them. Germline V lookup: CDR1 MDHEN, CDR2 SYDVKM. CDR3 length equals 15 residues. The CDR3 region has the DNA TGTGCCAGCAGCGGGGGTTCTTCCTATAATTCACCCCTCCACTTT. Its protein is CASSGGSSYNSPLHF.

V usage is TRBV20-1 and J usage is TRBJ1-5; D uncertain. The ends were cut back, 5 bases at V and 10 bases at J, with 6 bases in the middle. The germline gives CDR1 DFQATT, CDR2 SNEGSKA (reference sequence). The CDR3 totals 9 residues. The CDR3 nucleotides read TGCAGTGCTGCGGACCCCCAGCATTTT. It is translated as CSAADPQHF.

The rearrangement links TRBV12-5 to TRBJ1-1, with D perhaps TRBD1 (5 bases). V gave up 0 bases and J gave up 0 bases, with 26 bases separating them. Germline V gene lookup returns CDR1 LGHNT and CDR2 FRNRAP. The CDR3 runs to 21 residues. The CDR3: CASGLVTPRGSLVFMNTEAFF. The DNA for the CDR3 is TGTGCTAGTGGTTTGGTCACCCCTAGGGGTAGCCTCGTCTTTATGAACACTGAAGCTTTCTTT.

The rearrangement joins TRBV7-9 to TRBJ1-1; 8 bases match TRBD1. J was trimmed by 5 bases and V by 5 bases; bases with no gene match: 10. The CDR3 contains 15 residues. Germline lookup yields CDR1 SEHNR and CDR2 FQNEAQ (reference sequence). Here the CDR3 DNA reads TGTGCCAGCAGCGACCAGGGGGCCCTGCGTACTGAAGCTTTCTTT. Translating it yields CASSDQGALRTEAFF.

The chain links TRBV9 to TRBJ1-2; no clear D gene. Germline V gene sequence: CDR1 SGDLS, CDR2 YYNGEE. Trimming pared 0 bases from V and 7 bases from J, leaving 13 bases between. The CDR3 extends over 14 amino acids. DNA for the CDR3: TGTGCCAGCAGCGTAGCCGCAGGACCGGGTGGCTACACCTTC. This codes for CASSVAAGPGGYTF.

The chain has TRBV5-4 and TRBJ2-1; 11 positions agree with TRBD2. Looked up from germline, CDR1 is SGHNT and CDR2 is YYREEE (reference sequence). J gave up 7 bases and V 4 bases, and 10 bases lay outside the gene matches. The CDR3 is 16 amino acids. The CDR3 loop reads CASSRTSGRSGNEQFF. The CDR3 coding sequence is TGTGCCAGCAGCCGCACTAGCGGGAGATCGGGTAATGAGCAGTTCTTC.

Here the CDR3 DNA reads TGTGCCAGCAGTTATGGACAGAGTAACTATGGCTACACCTTC. It codes for CASSYGQSNYGYTF. V gene TRBV28 combines with J gene TRBJ1-2, with D possibly TRBD1 on 6 matching bases. Germline V gives CDR1 MDHEN, CDR2 SYDVKM. The V end lost 4 bases, the J end lost 1 base, and 10 bases lay between the germline ends. The CDR3 runs to 14 residues.

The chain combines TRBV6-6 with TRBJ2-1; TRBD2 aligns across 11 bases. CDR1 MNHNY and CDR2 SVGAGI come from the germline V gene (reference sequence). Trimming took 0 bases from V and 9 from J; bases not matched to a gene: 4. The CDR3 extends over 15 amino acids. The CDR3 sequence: CASSYSFLAGGEQFF. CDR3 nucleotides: TGTGCCAGCAGTTACTCGTTTCTAGCGGGAGGTGAGCAGTTCTTC.

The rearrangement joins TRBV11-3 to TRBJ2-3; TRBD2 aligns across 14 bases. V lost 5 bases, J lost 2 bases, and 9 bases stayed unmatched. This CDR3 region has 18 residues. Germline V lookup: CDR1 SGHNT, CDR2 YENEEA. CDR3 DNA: TGTGCCAGCAGCCGAGGGACTAGCGGGAGTATCTACACAGATACGCAGTATTTT. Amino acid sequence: CASSRGTSGSIYTDTQYF.

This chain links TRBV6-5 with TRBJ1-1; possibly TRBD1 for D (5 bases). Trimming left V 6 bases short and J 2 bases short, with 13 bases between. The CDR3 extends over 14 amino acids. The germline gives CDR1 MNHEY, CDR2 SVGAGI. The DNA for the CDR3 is TGTGCCAGCAGGGACAACCAGGTAAACACTGAAGCTTTCTTT. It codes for CASRDNQVNTEAFF.

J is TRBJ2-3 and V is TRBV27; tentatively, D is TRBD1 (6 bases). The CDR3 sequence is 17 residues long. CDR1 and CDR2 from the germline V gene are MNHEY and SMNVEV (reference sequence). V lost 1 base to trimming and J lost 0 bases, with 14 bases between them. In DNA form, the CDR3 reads TGTGCCAGCAGTTTATTGCAGGGGATACCTAGCACAGATACGCAGTATTTT. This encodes CASSLLQGIPSTDTQYF.

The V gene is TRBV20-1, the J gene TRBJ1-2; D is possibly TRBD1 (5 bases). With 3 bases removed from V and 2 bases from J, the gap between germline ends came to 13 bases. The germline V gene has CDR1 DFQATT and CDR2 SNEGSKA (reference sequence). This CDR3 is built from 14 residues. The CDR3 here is CSASSPRGNYGYTF. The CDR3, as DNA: TGCAGTGCTAGTTCCCCGAGGGGAAACTATGGCTACACCTTC.

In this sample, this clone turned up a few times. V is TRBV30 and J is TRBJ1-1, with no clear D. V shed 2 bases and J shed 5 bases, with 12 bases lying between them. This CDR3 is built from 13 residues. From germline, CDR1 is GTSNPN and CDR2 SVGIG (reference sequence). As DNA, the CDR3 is TGTGCCTGGAGTCGCGGCCCCGGGACTGAAGCTTTCTTT. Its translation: CAWSRGPGTEAFF. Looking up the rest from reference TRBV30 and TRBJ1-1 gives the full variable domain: SQTIHQWPATLVQPVGSPLSLECTVEGTSNPNLYWYRQAAGRGLQLLFYSVGIGQISSEVPQNLSASRPQDRQFILSSKKLLLSDSGFYLCAWSRGPGTEAFFGQGTRLTVV.

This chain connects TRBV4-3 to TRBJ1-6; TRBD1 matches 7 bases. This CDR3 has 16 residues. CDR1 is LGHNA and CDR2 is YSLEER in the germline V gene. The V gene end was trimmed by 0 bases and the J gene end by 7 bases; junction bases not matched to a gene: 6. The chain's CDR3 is CASSQETGNRNSPLHF. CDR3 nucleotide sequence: TGCGCCAGCAGCCAAGAGACAGGGAATCGGAATTCACCCCTCCACTTT.